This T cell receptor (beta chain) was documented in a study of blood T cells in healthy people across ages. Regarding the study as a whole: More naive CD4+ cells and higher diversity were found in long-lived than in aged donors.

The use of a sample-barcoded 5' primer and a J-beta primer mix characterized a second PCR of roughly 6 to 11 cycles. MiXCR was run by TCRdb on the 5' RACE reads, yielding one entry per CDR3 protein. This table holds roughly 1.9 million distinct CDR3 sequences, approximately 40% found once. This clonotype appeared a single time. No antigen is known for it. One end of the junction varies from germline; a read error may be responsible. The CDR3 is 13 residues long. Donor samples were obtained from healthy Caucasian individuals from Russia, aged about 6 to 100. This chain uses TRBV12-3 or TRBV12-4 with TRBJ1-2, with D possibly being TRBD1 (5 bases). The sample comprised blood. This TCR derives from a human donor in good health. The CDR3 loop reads CASSTGEDYGCTF. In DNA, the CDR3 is TGTGCCAGCAGTACAGGAGAGGACTATGGCTGCACCTTC.